One and the same sample provided the 29 T cell receptor beta chains below, sequenced in a study of post-analysis software for immune sequencing data. Overall study results and limits: TRBV5-6, TRBV5-1 and TRBV20-1 belonged to a set of roughly five TRBV segments that were more frequent in patients than controls.

No antigen is known for these receptors. Unique molecular identifiers had been added to the TCR beta cDNA libraries. From the PCR reads, TCRdb called clonotypes with MiXCR, one entry per CDR3 protein. This table has about half a million distinct CDR3 sequences, roughly 34% appearing once. The sequenced sample was blood. Source of these receptors: a girl under 18 with multiple sclerosis.

J is TRBJ2-7 and V is TRBV18, with 9 bases that match TRBD1. CDR3 length: 13 amino acids. The germline gives CDR1 KGHSH, CDR2 LQKENI. V shed 3 bases, J shed 7 bases, and the junction held 4 bases outside the gene matches. CDR3 nucleotides: TGTGCCAGCTCACCTTCGACAGGGGGTGAGCAGTACTTC. Translating gives CASSPSTGGEQYF.

This clonotype was picked up a small number of times. CDR3 DNA: TGTGCCAGCAGCCAGACTAGCGGGGTGAATGAGCAGTTCTTC. Residues: CASSQTSGVNEQFF. The chain has TRBV3-1 and TRBJ2-1, with 11 bases that match TRBD2. The CDR3 sequence is 14 residues long. Per germline, CDR1 LGHDT and CDR2 YNNKEL (reference sequence). J lost 7 bases, V lost 3 bases, and 2 bases had no gene match.

DNA of the CDR3: TGCGCCAGCAGCCTGGTCTGTAGAGGGGGCAACGACGAGCAGTACTTC. It codes for CASSLVCRGGNDEQYF. The rearrangement joins TRBV5-1 to TRBJ2-7; 7 bases are a match to TRBD1. Germline V gives CDR1 SGHRS, CDR2 YFSETQ. V was pared by 4 bases and J by 5 bases, with 15 bases of the junction left unmatched. The CDR3 runs 16 residues.

To note about this clonotype: One junction end does not reproduce the germline sequence, and a read error may be involved. The chain combines TRBV5-1 with TRBJ2-3; TRBD2 agrees at 7 bases. This CDR3 has 16 residues. CDR1 and CDR2 (germline): SGHRS, YFSETQ. CDR3 sequence reads: CVSSLDGAGGTDTQYF. The CDR3 DNA follows: TGCGTCAGCAGCTTGGACGGCGCGGGGGGCACAGATACGCAGTATTTT.

This clonotype was picked up a small number of times. This chain joins TRBV24-1 and TRBJ1-2; TRBD1 matches 9 bases. J was trimmed by 8 bases and V by 5 bases; bases with no gene match: 11. The length of the CDR3 is 15 residues. The germline gives CDR1 KGHDR, CDR2 SFDVKD. The CDR3 is CATSGTGTGTGGYTF. The CDR3 bases are TGTGCCACCAGTGGAACCGGGACAGGGACAGGCGGCTACACCTTC.

This clonotype was seen a handful of times. The chain joins TRBV29-1 to TRBJ2-3, with 10 bases fitting TRBD1. The junction had 2 bases not matched to a gene; V was cut back by 7 bases and J by 4 bases. This CDR3 is built from 12 residues. Looked up from germline, CDR1 is SQVTM and CDR2 is ANQGSEA. CDR3 residues: CSGDRGPDTQYF. CDR3 sequence (DNA): TGCAGCGGGGACAGGGGCCCAGATACGCAGTATTTT.

The table lists this clonotype with a few counts. This chain joins TRBV20-1 and TRBJ1-4, with a possible D match to TRBD1 (5 bases). V was clipped by 0 bases and J by 8 bases, with 13 bases between them. Germline V gene data show CDR1 as DFQATT and CDR2 as SNEGSKA (reference sequence). The CDR3 is 14 residues long. The CDR3 DNA reads TGCAGTGCTAGAGATCCCCAGGGTGGCGAAAAACTGTTTTTT. The encoded protein is CSARDPQGGEKLFF.

This clonotype was counted at least ten times. This rearrangement joins TRBV27 to TRBJ2-1; the D gene is possibly TRBD1 (5 bases). The CDR3 contains 12 residues. Per the germline V gene, CDR1 is MNHEY and CDR2 is SMNVEV (reference sequence). The germline V and J ends were trimmed by 6 bases and 7 bases, with 10 bases remaining between them. In DNA form, the CDR3 reads TGTGCCAGCAGCCGCCAGGGTAATGAGCAGTTCTTC. It encodes CASSRQGNEQFF.

In its sample, this clonotype was seen a few times. The chain is built from TRBV4-1 and TRBJ1-4, with a possible D match to TRBD1 (5 bases). Between the trimmed V and J ends, which lost 5 bases and 8 bases, there was a span of 18 bases. Per the germline V gene, CDR1 is MGHRA and CDR2 is YSYEKL. The CDR3 is 15 amino acids. The CDR3, as DNA: TGCGCCAGCAGCAACGACCCAGGGTTTCAAGAAAAACTGTTTTTT. Its translation: CASSNDPGFQEKLFF.

This rearrangement joins TRBV4-1 to TRBJ1-5, with 9 positions matching TRBD1. CDR1 and CDR2 (germline): MGHRA, YSYEKL. CDR3 length equals 16 residues. V lost 5 bases to trimming and J lost 3 bases; unmatched junction nucleotides: 8. This chain's CDR3 is CASSARQGGSNQPQHF. CDR3 nucleotide sequence: TGCGCCAGCAGCGCCCGACAGGGGGGTTCCAATCAGCCCCAGCATTTT.

This chain's CDR3 is CASSLTSGGPVNEQFF. CDR3 nucleotide sequence: TGTGCCAGCAGTTTAACGAGCGGGGGCCCCGTTAATGAGCAGTTCTTC. The gene calls are TRBV12-3 or TRBV12-4 and TRBJ2-1; 8 bases agree with TRBD2. This CDR3 contains 16 residues. Trimming removed 2 bases from V and 7 bases from J; junction bases left unmatched: 10.

The gene calls are TRBV12-3 or TRBV12-4 and TRBJ2-1; maybe TRBD2 (6 bases). The CDR3 consists of 14 residues. V was pared by 6 bases and J by 1 base, with 10 bases between. The CDR3 coding sequence is TGTGCCAGCAGGTACCGGGAGTCCTACAATGAGCAGTTCTTC. Protein product: CASRYRESYNEQFF.

The J gene is TRBJ2-1, the V gene TRBV10-3; D gene ambiguous. Germline V gene sequence: CDR1 ENHRY, CDR2 SYGVKD. V was trimmed by 0 bases and J by 2 bases, leaving 8 bases between them. The CDR3 has 15 residues. DNA for the CDR3: TGTGCCATCAGTGAGTCGACGTCTACCTACAATGAGCAGTTCTTC. Translation: CAISESTSTYNEQFF.

This clonotype was seen more than once but under ten times. The chain employs TRBV20-1 and TRBJ1-5; possible D gene TRBD1, 6 bases. The V gene's germline CDR1 is DFQATT and CDR2 SNEGSKA (reference sequence). V lost 0 bases to trimming and J lost 9 bases, with 12 bases between them. The CDR3 is 13 residues long. CDR3 residues: CSARDWTDRPQHF. The CDR3, as DNA: TGCAGTGCTAGAGATTGGACAGATCGGCCCCAGCATTTT.

Only a few counts were recorded for this clonotype. The chain employs TRBV29-1 and TRBJ2-5; 7 nucleotides match TRBD1. The length of the CDR3 is 15 residues. The junction had 8 bases not matched to a gene; V was cut back by 4 bases and J by 0 bases. Germline V gives CDR1 SQVTM, CDR2 ANQGSEA. The CDR3 DNA sequence: TGCAGCGTTGGACCGGGACAGTCGTACCAAGAGACCCAGTACTTC. Translation: CSVGPGQSYQETQYF.

The CDR3, as DNA: TGTGCCAGCAGCTTGGACAGGATTTTTTATGAGCAGTTCTTC. Its translation is CASSLDRIFYEQFF. The chain couples TRBV5-5 to TRBJ2-1, with a possible D match to TRBD1 (5 bases). The CDR3 sequence is 14 residues long. With 0 bases removed from V and 8 bases from J, the gap between germline ends came to 12 bases. Per the germline V gene, CDR1 is SGHKS and CDR2 is YYEKEE (reference sequence).

This clonotype was counted at least ten times. The chain recombines TRBV19 with TRBJ2-1; the match to TRBD2 covers 10 bases. V dropped 8 bases and J dropped 0; count of bases not matched to a gene: 4. This CDR3 has 15 amino acids. CDR1 LNHDA and CDR2 SQIVND come from the germline V gene (reference sequence). For the CDR3, the DNA is TGTGCCAGTGGACTAGCGGTGAGCTCCTACAATGAGCAGTTCTTC. Its protein product is CASGLAVSSYNEQFF.

This clonotype has just a few counts. The germline gene is not matched at one end of the junction; a read error may be the cause. The chain has TRBV2 and TRBJ2-1; D gene ambiguous. Germline V CDR1 and CDR2: SNHLY, FYNNEI. CDR3 length: 10 residues. The CDR3 here is CANSVYEQFF. The CDR3 nucleotides read TGTGCCAACAGTGTGTATGAGCAGTTCTTC.

This clonotype was counted a few times. The gene calls are TRBV12-3 or TRBV12-4 and TRBJ1-2, with TRBD1 matching 9 bases. V lost 0 bases to trimming and J lost 3 bases; unmatched junction nucleotides: 2. The CDR3 contains 15 residues. The CDR3 coding sequence is TGTGCCAGCAGTTTAGCTACAGGGGGCTACTATGGCTACACCTTC. Amino acid sequence: CASSLATGGYYGYTF.

There are a few counts of this clonotype. The gene calls are TRBV12-3 or TRBV12-4 and TRBJ1-4; 9 bases agree with TRBD1. V was clipped by 6 bases and J by 6 bases; unmatched bases: 5. This CDR3 has 14 residues. CDR3 nucleotides: TGTGCCAGCAGGGAACAGGGGGCGGATGAAAAACTGTTTTTT. Protein sequence: CASREQGADEKLFF.

This clonotype was observed a handful of times. In DNA form, the CDR3 reads TGCAGTGCGGGAGAACAGAATCTCTATAATTCACCCCTCCACTTT. This translates into CSAGEQNLYNSPLHF. This chain uses TRBV20-1 with TRBJ1-6; D not certain. The CDR3 extends over 15 amino acids. Germline V gene lookup returns CDR1 DFQATT and CDR2 SNEGSKA (reference sequence). Trimming left V 6 bases short and J 3 bases short, with 15 bases between.

The rearrangement links TRBV12-3 or TRBV12-4 to TRBJ1-2; 10 positions agree with TRBD1. V dropped 0 bases and J dropped 7; count of bases not matched to a gene: 2. The CDR3 length is 14 residues. The CDR3 nucleotides read TGTGCCAGCAGTTTAGCCGGGACAGGGGTTGGCTACACCTTC. It translates to CASSLAGTGVGYTF.

This clonotype was recorded a few times. The chain is built from TRBV15 and TRBJ2-3; the D gene is possibly TRBD1 (6 bases). The CDR3 is 16 residues long. Germline CDR1 LNHNV, CDR2 YYDKDF (reference sequence). Trimming pared 0 bases from V and 3 bases from J, leaving 13 bases between. The CDR3 region has the DNA TGTGCCACCAGCAGAGAATCAGGGGAAGGGACAGATACGCAGTATTTT. Amino acids: CATSRESGEGTDTQYF.

This clonotype appeared a single time. The chain is built from TRBV6-5 and TRBJ1-4; D ambiguous. Trimming stripped 5 bases from V and 0 bases from J, with 10 bases between. Germline V lookup: CDR1 MNHEY, CDR2 SVGAGI. The CDR3 extends over 15 amino acids. The DNA for the CDR3 is TGTGCCAGCAGTCGGGATTCCGCAACTAATGAAAAACTGTTTTTT. This sequence encodes CASSRDSATNEKLFF.

This clonotype came up a few times. The rearrangement uses TRBV6-6 and TRBJ2-5; D is unclear. CDR1 MNHNY and CDR2 SVGAGI come from the germline V gene (reference sequence). The CDR3 has 16 residues. V dropped 0 bases and J dropped 1 base, with 12 bases sitting between them. The CDR3 bases are TGTGCCAGCAGTTACTCGACTGACGACGTCCAAGAGACCCAGTACTTC. Amino acids: CASSYSTDDVQETQYF.

This clonotype was counted only a few times. The CDR3: CATSRVGQGIGEQYF. The CDR3 DNA reads as TGTGCCACCAGCAGAGTGGGACAGGGAATAGGCGAGCAGTACTTC. The V and J genes are TRBV15 and TRBJ2-5, with 9 positions matching TRBD1. The J call may not be correct, given that the DNA end is closer to TRBJ2-7. Per the germline V gene, CDR1 is LNHNV and CDR2 is YYDKDF (reference sequence). The CDR3 is 15 residues long.

The chain uses TRBV20-1 and TRBJ1-5, with unresolved D. Trimming took off 4 bases at V and 3 bases at J, with 19 bases between the two ends. Germline CDR1 DFQATT, CDR2 SNEGSKA (reference sequence). The CDR3 spans 16 residues. The CDR3 here is CSATSAAGSDNQPQHF. Here the CDR3 DNA reads TGCAGTGCTACAAGTGCGGCTGGGTCCGACAATCAGCCCCAGCATTTT.

This chain links TRBV27 with TRBJ2-2; D is possibly TRBD2 (7 bases). Per germline, CDR1 MNHEY and CDR2 SMNVEV (reference sequence). CDR3 length: 14 amino acids. Trimming removed 8 bases at V and 1 base at J, with 11 bases between. The CDR3 DNA reads TGTGCCAGCGGGAGGGGACAGAACACCGGGGAGCTGTTTTTT. Protein product: CASGRGQNTGELFF.

This clonotype is a singleton in its sample. This may arise from a read error, as a much more abundant clone is one base away. The chain recombines TRBV25-1 with TRBJ2-5; 10 nucleotides agree with TRBD2. This CDR3 region has 15 residues. V was clipped by 1 base and J by 2 bases; unmatched bases: 1. Looked up from germline, CDR1 is MGHDK and CDR2 is SYGVNS. CDR3 in amino acids: CASSEWTSGQETQYF. CDR3 nucleotide sequence: TGTGCCAGCAGTGAATGGACTAGCGGACAAGAGACCCAGTACTTC.